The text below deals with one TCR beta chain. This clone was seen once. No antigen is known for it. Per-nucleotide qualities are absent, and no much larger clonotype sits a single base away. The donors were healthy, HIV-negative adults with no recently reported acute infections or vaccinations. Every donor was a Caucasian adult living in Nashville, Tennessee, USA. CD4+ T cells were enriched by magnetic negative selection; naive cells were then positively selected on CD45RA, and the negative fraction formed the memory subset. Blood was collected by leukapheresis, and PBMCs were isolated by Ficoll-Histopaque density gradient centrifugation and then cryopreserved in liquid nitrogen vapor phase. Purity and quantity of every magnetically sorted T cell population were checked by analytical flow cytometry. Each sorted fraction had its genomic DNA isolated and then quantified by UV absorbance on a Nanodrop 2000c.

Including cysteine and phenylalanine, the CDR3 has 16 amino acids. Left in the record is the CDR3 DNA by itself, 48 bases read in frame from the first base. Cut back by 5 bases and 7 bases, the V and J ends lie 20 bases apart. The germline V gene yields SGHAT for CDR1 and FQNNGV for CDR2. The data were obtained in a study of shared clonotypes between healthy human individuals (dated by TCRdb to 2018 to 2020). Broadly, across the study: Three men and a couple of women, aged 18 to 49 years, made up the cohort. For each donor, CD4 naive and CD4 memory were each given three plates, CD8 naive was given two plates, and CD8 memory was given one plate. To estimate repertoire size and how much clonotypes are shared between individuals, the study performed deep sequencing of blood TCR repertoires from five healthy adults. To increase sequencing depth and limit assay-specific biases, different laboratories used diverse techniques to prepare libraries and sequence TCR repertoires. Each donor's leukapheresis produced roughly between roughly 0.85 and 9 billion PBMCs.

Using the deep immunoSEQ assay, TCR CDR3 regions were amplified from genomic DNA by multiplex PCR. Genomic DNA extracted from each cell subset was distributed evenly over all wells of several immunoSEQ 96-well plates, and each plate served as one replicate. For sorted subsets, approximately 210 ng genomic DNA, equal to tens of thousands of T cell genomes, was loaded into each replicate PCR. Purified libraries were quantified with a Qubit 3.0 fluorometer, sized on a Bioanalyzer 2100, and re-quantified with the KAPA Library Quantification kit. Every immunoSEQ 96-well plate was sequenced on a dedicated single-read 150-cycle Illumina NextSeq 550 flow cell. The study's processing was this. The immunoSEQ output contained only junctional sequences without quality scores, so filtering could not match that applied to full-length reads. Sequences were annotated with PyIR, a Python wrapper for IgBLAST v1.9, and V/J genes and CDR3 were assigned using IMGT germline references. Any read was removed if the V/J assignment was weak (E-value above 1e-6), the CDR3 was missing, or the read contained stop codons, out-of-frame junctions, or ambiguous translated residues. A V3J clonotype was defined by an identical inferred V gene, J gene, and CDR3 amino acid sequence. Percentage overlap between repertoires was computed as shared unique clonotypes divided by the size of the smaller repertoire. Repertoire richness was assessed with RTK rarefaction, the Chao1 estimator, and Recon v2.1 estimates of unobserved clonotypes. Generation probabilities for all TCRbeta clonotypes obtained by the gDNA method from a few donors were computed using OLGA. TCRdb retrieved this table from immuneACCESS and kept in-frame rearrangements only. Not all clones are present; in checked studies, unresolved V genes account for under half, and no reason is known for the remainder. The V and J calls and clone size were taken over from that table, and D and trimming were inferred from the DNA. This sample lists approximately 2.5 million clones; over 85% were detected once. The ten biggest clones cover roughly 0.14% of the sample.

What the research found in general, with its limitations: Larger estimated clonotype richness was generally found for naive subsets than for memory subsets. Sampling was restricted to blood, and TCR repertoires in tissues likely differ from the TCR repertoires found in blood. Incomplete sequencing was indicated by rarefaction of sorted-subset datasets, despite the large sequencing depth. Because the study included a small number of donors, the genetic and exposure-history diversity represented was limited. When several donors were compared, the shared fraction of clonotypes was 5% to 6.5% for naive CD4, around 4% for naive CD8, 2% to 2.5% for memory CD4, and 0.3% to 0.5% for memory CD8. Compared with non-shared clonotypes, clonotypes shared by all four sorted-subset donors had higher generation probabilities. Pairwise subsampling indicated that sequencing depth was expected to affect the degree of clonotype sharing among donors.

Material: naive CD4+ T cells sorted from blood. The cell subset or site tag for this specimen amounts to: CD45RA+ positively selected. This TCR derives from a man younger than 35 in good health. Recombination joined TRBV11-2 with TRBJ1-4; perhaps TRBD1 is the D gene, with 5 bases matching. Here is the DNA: TGTGCCAGCAGCGGTCACCGGGGACGGAACTTTGAAAAACTGTTTTTT. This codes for CASSGHRGRNFEKLFF.